This entry describes one TCR beta chain. As yet, its antigen is unknown. The sample originates from a study of cytomegalovirus exposure and HLA in healthy donors. Findings of the study overall: According to an earlier analysis, most TCR beta V segments yielded productive rearrangements about 90% or about 30% of the time. The study assumed roughly uniform donor sequencing depth for presence/absence analyses. Fewer N-insertions (relative to the approximately 700-donor mean) were reportedly seen in an Asian-associated ancestry cluster in a later analysis.

Per the germline V gene, CDR1 is SGHRS and CDR2 is YFSETQ. The CDR3 has 13 amino acids. The ends lost 5 bases at V and 11 bases at J; junction bases unmatched: 7. Both 60 Vbeta primers and 13 Jbeta primers went into the PCR. Using immunoSEQ multiplex PCR, the repertoire was profiled, and TCRdb retains in-frame clones only, with some absent. The repertoire has about 120,000 clones, 60% to 75% of them found once; the top ten carry 2.9%. The source is a middle-aged woman in good health and CMV-seropositive. Source material: PBMCs. The chain couples TRBV5-1 to TRBJ2-4, with 10 bases fitting TRBD1. CDR3 sequence (DNA): TGCGCCAGCAGGCCTGGGACAGGGGTGGTTCAGTACTTC. It is translated as CASRPGTGVVQYF.